The source of this T cell receptor beta chain is a study of shared clonotypes between healthy human individuals. Terminally differentiated effector memory CD45RA+ cells were excluded by CCR7 positive selection of CD45RO-negative cells. Measured with immunoSEQ multiplex PCR; TCRdb has only the in-frame clones, and not every one. The table records millions of clones, approximately 94% of them present only once. This receptor was identified in a young man in good health. The sample consisted of naive CD8+ T cells sorted from blood.

This CDR3 reads CASSGDAGEFPSSYNEQFF. The DNA for the CDR3 is TGTGCCAGCAGTGGTGATGCGGGAGAATTTCCGAGCTCCTACAATGAGCAGTTCTTC. This chain links TRBV2 with TRBJ2-1; 7 bases fit TRBD2. Germline CDR1 reads SNHLY; CDR2 reads FYNNEI. The CDR3 has 19 residues. Germline trimming cut 4 bases from V and 0 bases from J; bases unmatched to any gene: 15.